A single sample is the source of the 24 T cell receptor beta chains below, sequenced in a study of yellow fever vaccine responses in identical twins. MiXCR, applied by TCRdb to the RT-PCR reads, yields one record per CDR3 protein. The sample has around 20,000 distinct CDR3 sequences; less than 70% are singletons. The specimen was T cells from blood (PBMCs), unsorted or a sorted subset (not recorded which), collected before or after yellow fever vaccination (not recorded which). Source of these receptors: a woman in her late teens or twenties who received the yellow fever vaccine.

In its sample, this clonotype was seen once. This chain links TRBV7-6 with TRBJ1-1; D remains unclear. The CDR3 extends over 13 amino acids. Trimming removed 5 bases from V and 5 bases from J, with 12 bases in between. The germline gives CDR1 SGHVS, CDR2 FNYEAQ. CDR3 coding DNA: TGTGCCAGCAGCCAATCCGGGGAAACTGAAGCTTTCTTT. Protein: CASSQSGETEAFF.

V gene TRBV6-1 combines with J gene TRBJ1-4; no definite D call. The CDR3 runs 13 residues. CDR1 MNHNS and CDR2 SASEGT come from the germline V gene. V lost 11 bases and J lost 4, with 14 bases in between. The DNA for the CDR3 is TGTGCCGGACCGGGCCCATATAATGAAAAACTGTTTTTT. Translation: CAGPGPYNEKLFF.

The chain uses TRBV18 and TRBJ1-1; 9 nucleotides align to TRBD1. The CDR3 loop spans 14 amino acids. Germline V gene lookup returns CDR1 KGHSH and CDR2 LQKENI. Germline trimming cut 4 bases from V and 3 bases from J; bases unmatched to any gene: 3. The CDR3 protein is CASSQTGGHTEAFF. CDR3 nucleotides: TGTGCCAGCTCACAGACAGGGGGACACACTGAAGCTTTCTTT.

The chain uses TRBV7-6 and TRBJ2-2, with unresolved D. This CDR3 has 13 residues. Germline CDR1 and CDR2: SGHVS and FNYEAQ. Deletions cut 5 bases from V and 4 bases from J, with 8 bases between. The CDR3 bases are TGTGCCAGCAGCATCAGCATCACCGGGGAGCTGTTTTTT. The encoded protein is CASSISITGELFF.

The chain carries TRBV11-3 and TRBJ2-1; maybe TRBD2 (7 bases). Germline values: CDR1 SGHNT, CDR2 YENEEA. With 5 bases removed from V and 7 bases from J, the gap between germline ends came to 21 bases. This CDR3 is 16 amino acids long. DNA for the CDR3: TGTGCCAGCAGCCCACGGGGGGCGGGGGCGAGGAATGAGCAGTTCTTC. Its translation: CASSPRGAGARNEQFF.

This chain joins TRBV10-1 and TRBJ2-7; D gene uncertain. The V end lost 3 bases, the J end lost 5 bases, and 11 bases lay between the germline ends. The CDR3 is made up of 13 amino acids. CDR1 is WNHNN, CDR2 SYGVQD, per germline (reference sequence). The CDR3 sequence: CASSERPGHEQYV. DNA of the CDR3: TGCGCCAGCAGTGAACGACCAGGACACGAGCAGTACGTC.

The chain recombines TRBV11-3 with TRBJ2-5, with 8 bases matching TRBD2. Germline CDR1 and CDR2: SGHNT and YENEEA. The CDR3 runs to 14 residues. Germline trimming cut 4 bases from V and 3 bases from J; bases unmatched to any gene: 4. The CDR3 region is CASSSGLAEETQYF. The CDR3 DNA is TGTGCCAGCAGCTCCGGACTAGCCGAAGAGACCCAGTACTTC.

J is TRBJ2-1 and V is TRBV27, with D perhaps TRBD1 or TRBD2 (5 bases each). Germline values: CDR1 MNHEY, CDR2 SMNVEV (reference sequence). Between the trimmed V and J ends, which lost 10 bases and 0 bases, there was a span of 13 bases. CDR3 size: 14 residues. Written as DNA, the CDR3 is TGTGCCATCGGTAATGGGGGCTCCTACAATGAGCAGTTCTTC. It codes for CAIGNGGSYNEQFF.

This clonotype has just a few counts. CDR3 sequence reads: CASSQRLAGELFF. The CDR3 region has the DNA TGTGCCAGCAGTCAGCGACTGGCCGGGGAGCTGTTTTTT. The chain is built from TRBV27 and TRBJ2-2; D unclear. V was pared by 5 bases and J by 6 bases, with 10 bases between. The CDR3 contains 13 residues. CDR1 and CDR2 from the germline V gene are MNHEY and SMNVEV (reference sequence).

This clonotype showed up just a few times. The chain recombines TRBV28 with TRBJ1-5; 7 bases agree with TRBD1. Trimming at V came to 1 base and at J to 4 bases, leaving 4 bases not matched to a gene. The CDR3 spans 15 residues. Germline V lookup: CDR1 MDHEN, CDR2 SYDVKM. The CDR3 sequence: CASSLSGQFNQPQHF. DNA of the CDR3: TGTGCCAGCAGTTTATCGGGACAGTTTAATCAGCCCCAGCATTTT. Looking up the rest from reference TRBV28 and TRBJ1-5 gives the full variable domain: DVKVTQSSRYLVKRTGEKVFLECVQDMDHENMFWYRQDPGLGLRLIYFSYDVKMKEKGDIPEGYSVSREKKERFSLILESASTNQTSMYLCASSLSGQFNQPQHFGDGTRLSIL.

The chain carries TRBV7-6 and TRBJ1-1; maybe TRBD1 (5 bases). V was pared by 2 bases and J by 5 bases, with 12 bases between. The CDR3 length is 14 residues. CDR1 is SGHVS and CDR2 is FNYEAQ in the germline V gene. This chain's CDR3 is CASSLYRGKTEAFF. The CDR3 region has the DNA TGTGCCAGCAGCTTATATCGGGGGAAGACTGAAGCTTTCTTT.

This clonotype was counted only a few times. This chain links TRBV7-3 with TRBJ2-5; the match to TRBD1 covers 9 bases. The CDR3 covers 16 residues. With 0 bases clipped from V and 2 bases from J, the junction kept 4 bases outside the gene matches. Looked up from germline, CDR1 is SGHTA and CDR2 is FQGTGA. Here the CDR3 reads CASSLTGQGVQETQYF. DNA of the CDR3: TGTGCCAGCAGCTTAACGGGACAGGGTGTTCAAGAGACCCAGTACTTC.

This clonotype has a single count. J is TRBJ1-4 and V is TRBV29-1, with D unclear. The V gene's germline CDR1 is SQVTM and CDR2 ANQGSEA. The V end lost 6 bases, the J end lost 8 bases, and 16 bases lay between the germline ends. This CDR3 contains 13 residues. The CDR3 nucleotides read TGCAGCGTCAGAAGTCCAATGGCGGAAAAACTGTTTTTT. This gives the protein CSVRSPMAEKLFF. The full variable domain, completed using reference TRBV29-1 and TRBJ1-4, is SAVISQKPSRDICQRGTSLTIQCQVDSQVTMMFWYRQQPGQSLTLIATANQGSEATYESGFVIDKFPISRPNLTFSTLTVSNMSPEDSSIYLCSVRSPMAEKLFFGSGTQLSVL.

This clonotype was recorded a few times. The chain recombines TRBV2 with TRBJ2-7; tentative D call: TRBD2 (5 bases). V lost 1 base, J lost 4 bases, and 5 bases lay in between. The V gene's germline CDR1 is SNHLY and CDR2 FYNNEI. The CDR3 is 12 residues long. CDR3 DNA: TGTGCCAGCAGTGAAGGAGGGTACGAGCAGTACTTC. It translates to CASSEGGYEQYF.

By sample fraction, this clonotype is medium-sized. The rearrangement uses TRBV10-1 and TRBJ1-1; D is unclear. This CDR3 spans 18 amino acids. Germline V gene data show CDR1 as WNHNN and CDR2 as SYGVQD (reference sequence). V was trimmed by 0 bases and J by 0 bases, leaving 17 bases between them. CDR3 DNA sequence: TGCGCCAGCAGTGAGTCGGTCGGGGATACAGCTCTGAACACTGAAGCTTTCTTT. It translates to CASSESVGDTALNTEAFF.

The chain couples TRBV3-1 to TRBJ1-1; D is possibly TRBD1 (6 bases). The CDR3 runs to 14 residues. Between the trimmed V and J ends, which lost 5 bases and 4 bases, there was a span of 14 bases. Germline CDR1 reads LGHDT; CDR2 reads YNNKEL (reference sequence). DNA of the CDR3: TGTGCCAGCAGCGTGACGGGGGCGTTCACTGAAGCTTTCTTT. Its translation: CASSVTGAFTEAFF. Supplemented by reference TRBV3-1 and TRBJ1-1, the full variable domain reads DTAVSQTPKYLVTQMGNDKSIKCEQNLGHDTMYWYKQDSKKFLKIMFSYNNKELIINETVPNRFSPKSPDKAHLNLHINSLELGDSAVYFCASSVTGAFTEAFFGQGTRLTVV.

This rearrangement joins TRBV5-1 to TRBJ2-6, with TRBD2 matching over 8 bases. Trimming removed 1 base from V and 4 bases from J; junction bases left unmatched: 10. The CDR3 sequence is 18 residues long. Germline CDR1 and CDR2: SGHRS and YFSETQ. The CDR3: CASSLPHGRGNGANVLTF. As DNA, the CDR3 is TGCGCCAGCAGCTTGCCGCACGGGAGGGGGAACGGGGCCAACGTCCTGACTTTC.

V usage is TRBV5-1 and J usage is TRBJ1-3; perhaps TRBD1 as D (5 bases). Trimming took off 5 bases at V and 2 bases at J, with 17 bases between the two ends. CDR3 size: 16 residues. Germline V gene sequence: CDR1 SGHRS, CDR2 YFSETQ. The CDR3 DNA follows: TGCGCCAGCAGTCTAGGGGTATCGTCCCCTGGAAACACCATATATTTT. It is translated as CASSLGVSSPGNTIYF.

This chain joins TRBV11-2 and TRBJ1-1; unclear D gene. The V and J ends lost 5 bases and 1 base respectively, with 8 bases between them. The CDR3 has 13 amino acids. CDR1 SGHAT and CDR2 FQNNGV come from the germline V gene. The CDR3 DNA follows: TGTGCCAGCAGCGTTAGGCAGAACACTGAAGCTTTCTTT. Translating it yields CASSVRQNTEAFF. Filled out from reference TRBV11-2 and TRBJ1-1, the complete variable domain reads EAGVAQSPRYKIIEKRQSVAFWCNPISGHATLYWYQQILGQGPKLLIQFQNNGVVDDSQLPKDRFSAERLKGVDSTLKIQPAKLEDSAVYLCASSVRQNTEAFFGQGTRLTVV.

The rearrangement uses TRBV12-3 or TRBV12-4 and TRBJ1-1, with 7 bases that match TRBD1. V shed 3 bases and J 4 bases; nucleotides not matched to a gene: 5. This CDR3 is 14 amino acids long. CDR3 sequence (DNA): TGTGCCAGCAGTTTGGGGACAGTCTCCACTGAAGCTTTCTTT. Amino acids: CASSLGTVSTEAFF.

This clonotype was counted only a few times. This rearrangement joins TRBV11-1 to TRBJ1-2; a possible D gene is TRBD1 (6 bases). Germline CDR1 and CDR2: SGHAT and FQDESV (reference sequence). The V gene lost 5 bases and the J gene lost 7 bases, with 23 bases spanning the gap. CDR3 length equals 16 residues. The CDR3 nucleotides read TGTGCCAGCAGCCCCCCCCTTGGTGCAGGGGCCGTTGGCTACACCTTC. Its protein product is CASSPPLGAGAVGYTF.

The chain is built from TRBV9 and TRBJ2-3; no firm D call. The V end was cut by 0 bases, the J end by 3 bases, with 8 bases between. Germline CDR1 is SGDLS and CDR2 is YYNGEE. The CDR3 spans 14 residues. The CDR3 DNA is TGTGCCAGCAGCGTAGGGGTCGATACAGATACGCAGTATTTT. Its translation is CASSVGVDTDTQYF.

The table lists this clonotype with a few counts. The chain has TRBV20-1 and TRBJ2-7; D may match TRBD1 or TRBD2 (5 bases each). Germline V CDR1 and CDR2: DFQATT, SNEGSKA (reference sequence). The CDR3 extends over 16 amino acids. V lost 1 base and J 2 bases, leaving 18 bases between the germline ends. The CDR3 DNA reads as TGCAGTGCTAGAGTAAGGAAATGGGACGGTACCTACGAGCAGTACTTC. This translates into CSARVRKWDGTYEQYF.

In its sample, this clonotype was seen a few times. The chain combines TRBV11-3 with TRBJ2-7; 10 nucleotides match TRBD1. The CDR3 sequence is 15 residues long. The trim removed 5 bases at V and 2 bases at J, leaving 6 bases unmatched. Germline CDR1 reads SGHNT; CDR2 reads YENEEA. In nucleotides, the CDR3 is TGTGCCAGCAGCCGACCCGGGACAGGGGCCTACGAGCAGTACTTC. Protein product: CASSRPGTGAYEQYF.